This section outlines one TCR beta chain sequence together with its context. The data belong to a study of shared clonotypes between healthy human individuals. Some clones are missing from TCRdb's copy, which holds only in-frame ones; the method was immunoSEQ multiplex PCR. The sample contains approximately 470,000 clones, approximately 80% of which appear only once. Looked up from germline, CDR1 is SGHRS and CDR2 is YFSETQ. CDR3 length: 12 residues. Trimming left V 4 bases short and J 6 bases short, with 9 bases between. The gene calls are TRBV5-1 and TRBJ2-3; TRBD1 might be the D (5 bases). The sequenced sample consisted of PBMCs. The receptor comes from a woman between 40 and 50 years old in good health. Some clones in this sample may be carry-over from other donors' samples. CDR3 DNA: TGCGCCAGCAGCCGGACACAGGATACGCAGTATTTT. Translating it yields CASSRTQDTQYF.